This entry lists 4 T cell receptor beta chains sequenced from one sample in a study of cytomegalovirus exposure and HLA in healthy donors. 13 Jbeta primers and 60 Vbeta primers were used for the PCR. The repertoire was sequenced with immunoSEQ multiplex PCR; TCRdb's copy has only in-frame clones and lacks some. The sample lists about 170,000 clones, 62% seen once, with just under 3% in the top ten. Sequencing was done on a sample of PBMCs. Receptors were obtained from a man between 35 and 55 years old in good health and CMV-seronegative.

V gene TRBV6-1 combines with J gene TRBJ1-2; the D gene is possibly TRBD1 (5 bases). This CDR3 has 14 residues. Trimming removed 2 bases at V and 5 bases at J, with 12 bases between. Germline loops: CDR1 MNHNS, CDR2 SASEGT. The CDR3 loop reads CASSELQGGYGYTF. The CDR3 DNA reads TGTGCCAGCAGTGAACTTCAGGGAGGGTATGGCTACACCTTC.

The chain recombines TRBV7-6 with TRBJ2-7, with D possibly being TRBD2 (6 bases). The CDR3 contains 14 residues. CDR1 SGHVS and CDR2 FNYEAQ come from the germline V gene. The V and J ends lost 0 bases and 3 bases respectively, with 9 bases between them. The CDR3 region has the DNA TGTGCCAGCAGCTTAGCAGGAGGGATCTACGAGCAGTACTTC. Translated: CASSLAGGIYEQYF.

The chain recombines TRBV28 with TRBJ1-3, with unresolved D. CDR3 size: 13 residues. Trimming took 5 bases from V and 5 from J, leaving 10 bases between them. Germline CDR1 reads MDHEN; CDR2 reads SYDVKM. CDR3 region: CASSSSPRNTIYF. The CDR3 bases are TGTGCCAGCAGTAGTAGTCCGCGAAACACCATATATTTT.

Worth noting for this clone: The sample has other DNA sequences that encode this CDR3 too. The gene calls are TRBV9 and TRBJ2-7; 8 nucleotides agree with TRBD1. Trimming at V came to 0 bases and at J to 2 bases, leaving 1 base not matched to a gene. In germline, CDR1 is SGDLS, CDR2 YYNGEE. This CDR3 has 14 residues. The CDR3: CASSVGQGTYEQYF. Here the CDR3 DNA reads TGTGCCAGCAGCGTAGGACAGGGGACCTACGAGCAGTACTTC. The variable domain in full, with the rest retrieved from reference TRBV9 and TRBJ2-7, is DSGVTQTPKHLITATGQRVTLRCSPRSGDLSVYWYQQSLDQGLQFLIQYYNGEERAKGNILERFSAQQFPDLHSELNLSSLELGDSALYFCASSVGQGTYEQYFGPGTRLTVT.